Sequencing of this T cell receptor (beta chain) was carried out in a study of cytomegalovirus exposure and HLA in healthy donors. Study summary: A prior study identified 117 million unique TCR beta sequences from about 180 million T cells. Whole-study results and caveats: Most TCR sequences were seen very rarely across donors, but some public TCRs occurred in many. Reported results showed that the classifier diagnosed cytomegalovirus status with high specificity and sensitivity.

V was trimmed by 1 base and J by 8 bases, leaving 10 bases between them. The CDR3 length is 14 residues. Germline-derived CDR1 and CDR2 are SGDLS and YYNGEE. A multiplex PCR was run with 60 Vbeta primers and 13 Jbeta primers. TCRdb's table, derived via immunoSEQ multiplex PCR, lists solely in-frame clones and lacks some. The data show about 130,000 clones, roughly 70% seen once. A remark on this clone: The antigen is undetermined.

Source material: PBMCs. V usage is TRBV9 and J usage is TRBJ1-6; a weak D match, TRBD1 (5 bases). This TCR derives from a woman aged 40 to 55 in good health and CMV-seropositive. DNA for the CDR3: TGTGCCAGCAGCGTAACAGGAGATCATTCACCCCTCCACTTT. Amino acids: CASSVTGDHSPLHF.